There are many counts of the clone carrying this TCR beta chain. The sample originates from a study of T cell repertoires in cytomegalovirus infection. CDR1 is LNHDA, CDR2 SQIVND, per germline (reference sequence). Trimming shortened V by 8 bases and J by 2 bases, and 18 bases separated the two germline ends. The CDR3 sequence is 15 residues long. TCRdb redid the calling of the reads with MiXCR, one entry per CDR3 protein. This sample has about 310,000 distinct CDR3 sequences, with about 9.1% found just once. The rearrangement uses TRBV19 and TRBJ1-2; D gene ambiguous. This receptor was identified in a human donor in good health (CMV status not recorded). Some clones in this sample may be carry-over from other donors' samples. Specimen: PBMCs. The CDR3 region is CASRFRPGSNYGYTF. CDR3 coding DNA: TGTGCCAGTCGTTTCCGTCCGGGATCCAACTATGGCTACACCTTC.